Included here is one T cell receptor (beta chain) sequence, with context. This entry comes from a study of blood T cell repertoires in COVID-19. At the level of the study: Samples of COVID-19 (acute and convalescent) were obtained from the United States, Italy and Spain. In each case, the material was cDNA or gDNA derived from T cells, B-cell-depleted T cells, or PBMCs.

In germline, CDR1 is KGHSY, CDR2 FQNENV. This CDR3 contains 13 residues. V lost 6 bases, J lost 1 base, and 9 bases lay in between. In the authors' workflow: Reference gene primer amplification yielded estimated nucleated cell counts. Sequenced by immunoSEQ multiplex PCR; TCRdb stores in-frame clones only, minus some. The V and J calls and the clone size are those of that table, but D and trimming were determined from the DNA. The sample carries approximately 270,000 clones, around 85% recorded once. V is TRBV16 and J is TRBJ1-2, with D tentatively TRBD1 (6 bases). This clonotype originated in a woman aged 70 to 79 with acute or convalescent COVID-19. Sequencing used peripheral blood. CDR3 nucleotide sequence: TGTGCCAGCAGAGTGGACAGTAACTATGGCTACACCTTC. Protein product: CASRVDSNYGYTF. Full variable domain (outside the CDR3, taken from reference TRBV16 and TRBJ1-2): GEEVAQTPKHLVRGEGQKAKLYCAPIKGHSYVFWYQQVLKNEFKFLISFQNENVFDETGMPKERFSAKCLPNSPCSLEIQATKLEDSAVYFCASRVDSNYGYTFGSGTRLTVV.